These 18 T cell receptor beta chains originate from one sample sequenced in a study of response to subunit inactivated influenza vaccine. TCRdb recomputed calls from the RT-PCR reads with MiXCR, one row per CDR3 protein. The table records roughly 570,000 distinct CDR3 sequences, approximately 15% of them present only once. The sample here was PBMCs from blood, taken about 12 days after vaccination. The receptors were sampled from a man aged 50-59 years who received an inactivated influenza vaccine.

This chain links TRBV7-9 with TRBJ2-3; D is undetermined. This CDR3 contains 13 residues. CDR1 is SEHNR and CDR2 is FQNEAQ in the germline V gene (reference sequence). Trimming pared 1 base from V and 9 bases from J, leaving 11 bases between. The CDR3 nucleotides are TGTGCCAGCAGCTTAGGTTCGGGCATGACGCAGTATTTT. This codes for CASSLGSGMTQYF.

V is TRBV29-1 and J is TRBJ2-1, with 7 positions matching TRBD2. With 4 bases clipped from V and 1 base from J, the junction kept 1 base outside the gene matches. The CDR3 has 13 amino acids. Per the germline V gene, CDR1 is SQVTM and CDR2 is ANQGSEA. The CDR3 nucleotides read TGCAGCGTTGGACTAGCTTCCTACAATGAGCAGTTCTTC. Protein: CSVGLASYNEQFF.

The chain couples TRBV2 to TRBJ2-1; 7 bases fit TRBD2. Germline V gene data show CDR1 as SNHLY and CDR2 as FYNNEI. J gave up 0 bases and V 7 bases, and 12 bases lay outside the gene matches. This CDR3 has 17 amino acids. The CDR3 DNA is TGTGCCAGCACCCCCAGAGCGGGGCCCAGCTCCTACAATGAGCAGTTCTTC. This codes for CASTPRAGPSSYNEQFF.

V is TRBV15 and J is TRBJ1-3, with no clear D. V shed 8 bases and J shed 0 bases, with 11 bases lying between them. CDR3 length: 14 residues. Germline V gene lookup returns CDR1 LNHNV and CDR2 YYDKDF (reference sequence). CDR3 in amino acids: CATSPGISGNTIYF. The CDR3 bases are TGTGCCACCTCTCCCGGTATCTCTGGAAACACCATATATTTT.

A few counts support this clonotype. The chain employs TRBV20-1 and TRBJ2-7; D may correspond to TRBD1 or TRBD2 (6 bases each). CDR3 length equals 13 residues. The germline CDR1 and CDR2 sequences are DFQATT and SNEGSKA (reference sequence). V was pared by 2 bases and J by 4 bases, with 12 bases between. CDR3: CSARKGGRYEQYF. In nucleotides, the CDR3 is TGCAGTGCTAGAAAGGGGGGACGTTACGAGCAGTACTTC.

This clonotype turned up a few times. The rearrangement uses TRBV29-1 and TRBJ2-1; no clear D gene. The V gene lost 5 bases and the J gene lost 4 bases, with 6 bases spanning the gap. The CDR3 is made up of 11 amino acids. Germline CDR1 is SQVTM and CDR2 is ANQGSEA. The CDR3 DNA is TGCAGCGTTTCCAAGTACAATGAGCAGTTCTTC. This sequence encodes CSVSKYNEQFF.

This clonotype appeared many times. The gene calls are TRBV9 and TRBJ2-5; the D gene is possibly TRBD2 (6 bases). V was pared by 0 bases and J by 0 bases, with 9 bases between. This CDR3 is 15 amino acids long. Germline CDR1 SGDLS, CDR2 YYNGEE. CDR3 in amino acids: CASSVAGVNQETQYF. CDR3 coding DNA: TGTGCCAGCAGCGTAGCGGGAGTAAACCAAGAGACCCAGTACTTC. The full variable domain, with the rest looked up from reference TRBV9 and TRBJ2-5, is DSGVTQTPKHLITATGQRVTLRCSPRSGDLSVYWYQQSLDQGLQFLIQYYNGEERAKGNILERFSAQQFPDLHSELNLSSLELGDSALYFCASSVAGVNQETQYFGPGTRLLVL.

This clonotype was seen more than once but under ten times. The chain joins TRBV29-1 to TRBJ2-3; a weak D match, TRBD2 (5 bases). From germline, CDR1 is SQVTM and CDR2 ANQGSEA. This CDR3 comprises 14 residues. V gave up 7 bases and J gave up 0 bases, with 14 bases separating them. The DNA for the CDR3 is TGCAGCGCCAAGCGGACTCCTAGCACAGATACGCAGTATTTT. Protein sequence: CSAKRTPSTDTQYF.

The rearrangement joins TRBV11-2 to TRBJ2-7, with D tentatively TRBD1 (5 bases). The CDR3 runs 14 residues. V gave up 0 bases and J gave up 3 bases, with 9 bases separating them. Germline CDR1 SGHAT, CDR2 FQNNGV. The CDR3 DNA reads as TGTGCCAGCAGCTTAGATACAGGACGCTACGAGCAGTACTTC. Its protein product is CASSLDTGRYEQYF.

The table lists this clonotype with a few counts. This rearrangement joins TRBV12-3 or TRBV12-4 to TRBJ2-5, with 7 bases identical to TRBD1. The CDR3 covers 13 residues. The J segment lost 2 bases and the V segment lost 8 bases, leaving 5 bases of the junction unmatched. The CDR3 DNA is TGTGCCAGCGGAGACAGGGCTCAAGAGACCCAGTACTTC. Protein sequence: CASGDRAQETQYF.

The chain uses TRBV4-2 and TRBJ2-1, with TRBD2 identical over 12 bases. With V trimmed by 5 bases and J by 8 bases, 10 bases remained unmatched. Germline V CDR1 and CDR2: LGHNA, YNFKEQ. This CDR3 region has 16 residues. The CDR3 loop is CASSARTSGVRDEQFF. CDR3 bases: TGTGCCAGCAGCGCCCGGACTAGCGGGGTTCGTGATGAGCAGTTCTTC.

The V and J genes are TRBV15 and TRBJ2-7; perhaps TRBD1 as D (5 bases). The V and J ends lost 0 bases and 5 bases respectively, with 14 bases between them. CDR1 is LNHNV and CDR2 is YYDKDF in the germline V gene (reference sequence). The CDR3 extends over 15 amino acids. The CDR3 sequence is CATSREVGRANEQYF. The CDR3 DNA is TGTGCCACCAGCAGAGAAGTGGGCAGGGCTAACGAGCAGTACTTC.

The DNA of the CDR3 is TGTGCCATCAGTACCGACAGGGGAGGCAATGAGCAGTTCTTC. Translation: CAISTDRGGNEQFF. This chain connects TRBV10-3 to TRBJ2-1, with 8 bases fitting TRBD1. The CDR3 length is 14 residues. The ends lost 5 bases at V and 6 bases at J; junction bases unmatched: 6. Per germline, CDR1 ENHRY and CDR2 SYGVKD.

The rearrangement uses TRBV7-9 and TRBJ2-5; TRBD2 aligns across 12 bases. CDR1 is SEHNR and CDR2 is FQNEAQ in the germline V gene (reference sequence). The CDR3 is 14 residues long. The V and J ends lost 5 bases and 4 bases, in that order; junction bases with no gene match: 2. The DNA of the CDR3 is TGTGCCAGCAGCACTAGCGGGAGGTTAGAGACCCAGTACTTC. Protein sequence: CASSTSGRLETQYF.

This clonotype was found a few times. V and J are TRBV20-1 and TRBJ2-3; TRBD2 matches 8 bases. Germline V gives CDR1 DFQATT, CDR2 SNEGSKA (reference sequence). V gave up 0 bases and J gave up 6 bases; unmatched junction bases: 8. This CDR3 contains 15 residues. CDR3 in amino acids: CSARDLRGGADTQYF. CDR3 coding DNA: TGCAGTGCTAGAGATCTACGGGGGGGGGCCGATACGCAGTATTTT.

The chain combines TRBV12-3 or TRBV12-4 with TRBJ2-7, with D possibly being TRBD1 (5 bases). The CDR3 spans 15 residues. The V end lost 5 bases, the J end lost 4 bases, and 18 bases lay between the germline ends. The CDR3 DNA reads TGTGCCAGCAGTCCTGGGGCTTTGAAACTTTACGAGCAGTACTTC. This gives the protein CASSPGALKLYEQYF.

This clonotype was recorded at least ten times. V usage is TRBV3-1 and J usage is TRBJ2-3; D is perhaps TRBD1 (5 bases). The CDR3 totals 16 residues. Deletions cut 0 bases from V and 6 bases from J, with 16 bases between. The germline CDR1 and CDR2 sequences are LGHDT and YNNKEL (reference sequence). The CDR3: CASSQDGRTIPDTQYF. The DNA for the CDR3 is TGTGCCAGCAGCCAAGATGGCAGGACAATCCCGGATACGCAGTATTTT.

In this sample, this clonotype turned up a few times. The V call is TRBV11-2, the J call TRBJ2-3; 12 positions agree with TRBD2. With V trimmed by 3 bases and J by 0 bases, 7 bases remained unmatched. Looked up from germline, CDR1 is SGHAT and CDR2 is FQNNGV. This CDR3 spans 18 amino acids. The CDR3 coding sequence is TGTGCCAGCAGCTTGAATCTAGCGGGGGGGACAAGCACAGATACGCAGTATTTT. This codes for CASSLNLAGGTSTDTQYF.